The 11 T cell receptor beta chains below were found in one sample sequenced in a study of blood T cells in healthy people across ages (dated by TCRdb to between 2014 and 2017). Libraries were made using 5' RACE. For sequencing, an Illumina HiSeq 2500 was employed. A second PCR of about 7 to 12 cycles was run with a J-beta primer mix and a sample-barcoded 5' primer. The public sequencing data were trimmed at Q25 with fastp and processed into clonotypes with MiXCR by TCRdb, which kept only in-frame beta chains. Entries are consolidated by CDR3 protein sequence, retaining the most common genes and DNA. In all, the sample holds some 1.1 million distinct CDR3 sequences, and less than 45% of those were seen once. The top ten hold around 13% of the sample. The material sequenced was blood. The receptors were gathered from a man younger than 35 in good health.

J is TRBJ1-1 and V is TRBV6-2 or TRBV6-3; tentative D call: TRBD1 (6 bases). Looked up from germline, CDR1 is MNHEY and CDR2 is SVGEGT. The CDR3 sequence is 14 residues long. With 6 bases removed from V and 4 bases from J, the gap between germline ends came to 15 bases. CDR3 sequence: CASRRGGQGTEAFF. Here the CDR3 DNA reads TGTGCCAGCAGAAGGGGGGGGCAGGGCACTGAAGCTTTCTTT.

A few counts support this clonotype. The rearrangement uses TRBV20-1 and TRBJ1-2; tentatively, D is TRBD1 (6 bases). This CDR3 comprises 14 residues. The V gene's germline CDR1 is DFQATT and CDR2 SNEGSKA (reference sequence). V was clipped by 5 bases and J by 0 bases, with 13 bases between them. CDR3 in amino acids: CSALGANPNYGYTF. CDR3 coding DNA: TGCAGTGCTTTGGGGGCAAACCCTAACTATGGCTACACCTTC.

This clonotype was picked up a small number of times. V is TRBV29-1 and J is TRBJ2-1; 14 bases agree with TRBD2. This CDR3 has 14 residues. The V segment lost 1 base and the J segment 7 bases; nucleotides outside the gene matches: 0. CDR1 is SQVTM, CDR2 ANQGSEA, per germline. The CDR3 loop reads CSVEGTSGGNEQFF. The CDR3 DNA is TGCAGCGTTGAAGGGACTAGCGGGGGGAATGAGCAGTTCTTC.

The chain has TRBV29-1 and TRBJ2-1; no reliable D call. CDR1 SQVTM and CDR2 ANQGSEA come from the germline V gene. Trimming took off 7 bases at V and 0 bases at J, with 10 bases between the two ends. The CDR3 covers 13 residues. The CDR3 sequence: CSAVGRSYNEQFF. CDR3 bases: TGCAGCGCCGTGGGCCGCTCCTACAATGAGCAGTTCTTC.

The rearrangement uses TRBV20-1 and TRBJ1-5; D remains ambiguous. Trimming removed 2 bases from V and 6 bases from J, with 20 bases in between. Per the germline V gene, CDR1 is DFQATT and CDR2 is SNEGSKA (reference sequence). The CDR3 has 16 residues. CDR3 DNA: TGCAGTGCTAGACCCCTCGCCGCATCCCTAACTCAGCCCCAGCATTTT. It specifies CSARPLAASLTQPQHF.

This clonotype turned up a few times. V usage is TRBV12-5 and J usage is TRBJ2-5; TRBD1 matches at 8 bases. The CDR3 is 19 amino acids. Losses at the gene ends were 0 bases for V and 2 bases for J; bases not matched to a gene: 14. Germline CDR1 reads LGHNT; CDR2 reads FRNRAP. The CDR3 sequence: CASGLVSKERQGQQETQYF. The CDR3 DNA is TGTGCTAGTGGTTTGGTTTCCAAAGAACGACAGGGGCAACAAGAGACCCAGTACTTC.

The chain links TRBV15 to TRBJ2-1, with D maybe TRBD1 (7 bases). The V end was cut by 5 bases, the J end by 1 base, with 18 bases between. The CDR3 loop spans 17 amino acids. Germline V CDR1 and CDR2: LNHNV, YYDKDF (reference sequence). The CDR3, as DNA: TGTGCCACCAGCGGGCAAAACAGGGGACTTTCCTACAATGAGCAGTTCTTC. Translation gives CATSGQNRGLSYNEQFF.

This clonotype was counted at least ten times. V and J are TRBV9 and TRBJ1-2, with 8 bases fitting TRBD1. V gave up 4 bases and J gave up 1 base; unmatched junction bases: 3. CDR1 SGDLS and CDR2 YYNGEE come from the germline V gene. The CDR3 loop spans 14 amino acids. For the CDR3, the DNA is TGTGCCAGCAGCCCGACAGGGGTTAACTATGGCTACACCTTC. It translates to CASSPTGVNYGYTF.

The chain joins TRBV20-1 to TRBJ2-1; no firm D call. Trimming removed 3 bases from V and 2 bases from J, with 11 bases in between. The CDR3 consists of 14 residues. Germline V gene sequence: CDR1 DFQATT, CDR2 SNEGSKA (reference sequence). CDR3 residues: CSARWAIAYNEQFF. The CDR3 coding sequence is TGCAGTGCTAGGTGGGCTATCGCCTACAATGAGCAGTTCTTC.

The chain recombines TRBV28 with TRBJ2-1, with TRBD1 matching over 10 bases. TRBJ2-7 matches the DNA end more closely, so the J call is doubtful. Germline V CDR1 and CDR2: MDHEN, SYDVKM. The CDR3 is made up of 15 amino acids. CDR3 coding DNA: TGTGCCAGCAGTCCATCGGGACAGGGGTACAATGAGCAGTACTTC. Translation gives CASSPSGQGYNEQYF.

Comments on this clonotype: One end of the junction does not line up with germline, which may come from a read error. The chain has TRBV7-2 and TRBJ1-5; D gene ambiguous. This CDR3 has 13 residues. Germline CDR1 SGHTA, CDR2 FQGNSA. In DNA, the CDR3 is TGCGCCAGCAGCTATCAGCGAAATCAGCCCCAGCATTTT. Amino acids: CASSYQRNQPQHF.